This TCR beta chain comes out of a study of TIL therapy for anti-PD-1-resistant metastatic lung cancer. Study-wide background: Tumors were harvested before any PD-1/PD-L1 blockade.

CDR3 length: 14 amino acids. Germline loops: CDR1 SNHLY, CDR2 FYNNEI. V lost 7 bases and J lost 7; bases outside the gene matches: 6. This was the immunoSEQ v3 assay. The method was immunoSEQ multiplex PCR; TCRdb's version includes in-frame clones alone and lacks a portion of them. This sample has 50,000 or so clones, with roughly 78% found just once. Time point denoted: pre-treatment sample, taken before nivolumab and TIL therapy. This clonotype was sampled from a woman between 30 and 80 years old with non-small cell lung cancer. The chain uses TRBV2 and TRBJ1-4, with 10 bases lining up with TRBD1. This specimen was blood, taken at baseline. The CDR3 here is CASMPGTGVEKLFF. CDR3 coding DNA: TGTGCCAGCATGCCGGGGACAGGGGTTGAAAAACTGTTTTTT.